The table lists the clone carrying this TCR beta chain with a few counts. Its matching antigen is unknown. The entry originates in a study of shared clonotypes between healthy human individuals. The authors combined CD45RO+ cells with CCR7-negative CD45RA+ TemRA cells as CD8 memory. Whole-study results and caveats: Despite large depth, sorted-subset datasets appeared incompletely sequenced. Generation probabilities of non-shared clonotypes were lower (relative to those shared by all four donors).

Per sorted-subset replicate PCR, input was approximately 0.2 ug DNA, representing roughly 28,000 T cell genomes. Profiling relied on immunoSEQ multiplex PCR, and the TCRdb table lists in-frame clones only, not all of them. The data contain around 95,000 clones, about 68% of them singletons. This CDR3 is built from 12 residues. The V and J ends lost 8 bases and 2 bases respectively, with 10 bases between them. Germline CDR1 MNHEY, CDR2 SVGAGI. Material for sequencing was memory CD8+ T cells sorted from blood. Subset denoted: CD45RO+ cells pooled with CCR7-negative TemRA cells. The sequence was obtained from a man younger than 40 in good health. This chain uses TRBV6-5 with TRBJ2-7; D is undetermined. The CDR3 bases are TGTGCCAGCCTCTCCCCCACCTACGAGCAGTACTTC. Amino acids: CASLSPTYEQYF.